In its sample, the clone carrying this T cell receptor (beta chain) was seen many times. Its antigen is undetermined. Amplified TCR beta CDR3 regions were obtained using RNA transcripts as template. The workflow started with a first-round RT-PCR run with HTBI primers and then moved on to a second-round multiplex PCR. TCRdb recomputed calls from the multiplex PCR reads with MiXCR, one row per CDR3 protein. The table shows over 650,000 distinct CDR3 sequences, with about 41% occurring only once. The data stem from a study of Graves' ophthalmopathy and Graves' hyperthyroidism. The study's findings and limits: The model predicted ophthalmopathy progression with roughly 70% sensitivity and around 72% specificity.

V lost 2 bases, J lost 0 bases, and 9 bases lay in between. The CDR3 has 14 amino acids. The germline CDR1 and CDR2 sequences are SGDLS and YYNGEE. Excluded were patients with other autoimmune diseases, uncontrolled infections, pregnancy or lactation. Thyroid ultrasound, orbital computed tomography, TRAb, serum thyroxine and clinical symptoms formed the basis of diagnosis. This receptor was obtained from an adult man with Graves' ophthalmopathy. The source material was peripheral blood. The chain uses TRBV9 and TRBJ2-7; the D is unclear. The CDR3 coding sequence is TGTGCCAGCAGCGTGCACCCGAGCTCCTACGAGCAGTACTTC. It encodes CASSVHPSSYEQYF.